This T cell receptor (beta chain) was observed in a study of early T cells in non-severe SARS-CoV-2 infection. As for the study in general: Sequencing of bulk RNA from unsorted whole blood was done, without chain pairing. Findings and caveats of the study: Comparison of clonotypes with VDJdb favored anti-spike CD8 responses while missing private and CD4 specificities.

One entry per CDR3 protein, called by TCRdb with MiXCR from the 5' RACE reads. The table shows about 72,000 distinct CDR3 sequences, with roughly a tenth occurring only once. Germline assignment: CDR1 MRHNA and CDR2 SNTAGT. The CDR3 loop spans 13 amino acids. Trimming took 2 bases from V and 8 from J, leaving 11 bases between them. With respect to this clonotype: Its target is not known.

The clonotype originates from an adult who was a healthcare worker with PCR-confirmed SARS-CoV-2 infection or an uninfected control (not recorded which). The input for sequencing was whole blood, taken at baseline. V and J are TRBV6-4 and TRBJ2-3; D is unclear. The CDR3 DNA follows: TGTGCCAGCAGTGACGAGACTCTGGCTACGCAGTATTTT. It codes for CASSDETLATQYF.